A single sample is the source of the 20 T cell receptor beta chains below, sequenced in a study of blood T cells in healthy people across ages (dated by TCRdb to about 2015). To prepare the library, 5' RACE was applied. This sample was sequenced with an Illumina HiSeq 2500. A second roughly 6 to 12 cycle PCR used a sample-barcoded 5' primer and a J-beta primer mix. The public reads were quality trimmed at Q25 with fastp and then assembled into clones with MiXCR by TCRdb, keeping productive beta chains. A single entry per CDR3 protein holds the most common genes and DNA from its merged rows. This sample holds around 990,000 distinct CDR3 sequences; about two fifths were observed only once. The ten top clones hold around 13% of the sample. The material sequenced was blood. These receptors all come from a young man in good health.

The chain has TRBV5-1 and TRBJ2-2; D is undetermined. This CDR3 has 16 residues. Germline V CDR1 and CDR2: SGHRS, YFSETQ. Between the trimmed V and J ends, which lost 0 bases and 0 bases, there was a span of 9 bases. The DNA for the CDR3 is TGCGCCAGCAGCTTGGCCGCAGACCCGAACACCGGGGAGCTGTTTTTT. Amino acids: CASSLAADPNTGELFF.

The chain links TRBV2 to TRBJ1-1, with D possibly being TRBD1 (6 bases). This CDR3 has 15 amino acids. CDR1 is SNHLY and CDR2 is FYNNEI in the germline V gene. Trimming pared 4 bases from V and 10 bases from J, leaving 22 bases between. Here the CDR3 reads CASSGGGTNRSRAFF. DNA of the CDR3: TGTGCCAGCAGTGGAGGGGGGACCAACCGATCGCGAGCTTTCTTT.

V is TRBV20-1 and J is TRBJ1-1; tentatively, D is TRBD1 (6 bases). Trimming removed 4 bases from V and 0 bases from J, with 9 bases in between. This CDR3 contains 13 residues. Germline CDR1 and CDR2: DFQATT and SNEGSKA (reference sequence). CDR3 bases: TGCAGTGCTAAAACAGGGATGAACACTGAAGCTTTCTTT. This gives the protein CSAKTGMNTEAFF.

This clonotype was seen at least ten times. The chain recombines TRBV6-2 or TRBV6-3 with TRBJ1-5; D is undetermined. The CDR3 sequence is 12 residues long. The V end lost 8 bases, the J end lost 0 bases, and 5 bases lay between the germline ends. CDR1 and CDR2 (germline): MNHEY, SVGEGT. The CDR3 loop is CASGDSNQPQHF. The CDR3 DNA sequence: TGTGCCAGCGGGGATAGCAATCAGCCCCAGCATTTT.

This clonotype was seen a few times. The chain is built from TRBV4-3 and TRBJ1-1, with D unresolved. Per germline, CDR1 LGHNA and CDR2 YSLEER. Trimming left V 1 base short and J 1 base short, with 10 bases between. CDR3 size: 15 residues. CDR3: CASSQVYQKNTEAFF. DNA for the CDR3: TGCGCCAGCAGCCAAGTATACCAGAAGAACACTGAAGCTTTCTTT.

The sample holds a few counts of this clonotype. CDR3 region: CASSLFDGLSTDTQYF. The CDR3 bases are TGTGCCAGCAGTTTATTTGATGGCCTCTCCACAGATACGCAGTATTTT. The rearrangement uses TRBV27 and TRBJ2-3; D gene ambiguous. The CDR3 is made up of 16 amino acids. V gave up 1 base and J gave up 2 bases, with 13 bases separating them. Germline CDR1 is MNHEY and CDR2 is SMNVEV (reference sequence).

This clonotype came up a few times. J is TRBJ1-2 and V is TRBV7-2; the D is unclear. From germline, CDR1 is SGHTA and CDR2 FQGNSA. CDR3 size: 14 residues. V was shortened by 1 base and J by 4 bases, with 10 bases between the two germline ends. The CDR3: CASSLGVQAYGYTF. CDR3 in DNA: TGTGCCAGCAGCTTAGGAGTGCAGGCCTATGGCTACACCTTC.

The CDR3 DNA sequence: TGTGCCAGCAGGAGGACAGGGTACAACGGGGAGCTGTTTTTT. Its protein is CASRRTGYNGELFF. The chain has TRBV6-2 or TRBV6-3 and TRBJ2-2; 8 bases are shared with TRBD1. J was trimmed by 7 bases and V by 6 bases; bases with no gene match: 7. Germline V gives CDR1 MNHEY, CDR2 SVGEGT. CDR3 length: 14 amino acids.

For this clonotype: This could be a read error, since a much larger clone is one nucleotide away. The V call is TRBV5-1, the J call TRBJ2-1; 7 positions match TRBD2. Germline CDR1 and CDR2: SGHRS and YFSETQ. V was pared by 4 bases and J by 0 bases, with 10 bases of the junction left unmatched. This CDR3 spans 17 amino acids. CDR3 DNA: TGCGCCAGCAGCCCCGGAATGGGCGGGAGCTCCTACAATGAGCAGTTCTTC. It yields the protein CASSPGMGGSSYNEQFF.

This clonotype was found once. The CDR3 sequence is CASRPLGTAELYGYTF. The CDR3 DNA is TGTGCCAGCAGGCCCCTTGGAACAGCCGAACTCTATGGCTACACCTTC. The chain couples TRBV2 to TRBJ1-2; no clear D. In germline, CDR1 is SNHLY, CDR2 FYNNEI. V was clipped by 6 bases and J by 4 bases, with 21 bases between them. The CDR3 has 16 residues.

Here the CDR3 DNA reads TGCAGTGCTAGAAGGAGGGACGAGCAGTACTTC. Its protein product is CSARRRDEQYF. The chain employs TRBV20-1 and TRBJ2-7; D is perhaps TRBD2 (6 bases). This CDR3 contains 11 residues. Trimming shortened V by 2 bases and J by 5 bases, and 7 bases separated the two germline ends. CDR1 DFQATT and CDR2 SNEGSKA come from the germline V gene (reference sequence).

The CDR3 region is CASSFRGVDIQYF. The CDR3 region has the DNA TGTGCCAGCAGCTTCAGGGGTGTGGACATTCAGTACTTC. The rearrangement uses TRBV7-8 and TRBJ2-4; weak D call: TRBD1 (6 bases). The V gene lost 3 bases and the J gene lost 8 bases, with 11 bases spanning the gap. Germline V gene sequence: CDR1 SGHVS, CDR2 FQNEAQ. The CDR3 has 13 residues.

The sample holds many counts of this clonotype. The V gene is TRBV6-1, the J gene TRBJ1-2; D remains unclear. The CDR3 consists of 12 residues. Trimming cost V 2 bases and J 6 bases, with 7 bases left between them. In germline, CDR1 is MNHNS, CDR2 SASEGT. The CDR3 DNA is TGTGCCAGCAGTGAATTCCGGAATGGCTACACCTTC. It yields the protein CASSEFRNGYTF.

This clonotype was seen more than once but under ten times. The chain recombines TRBV16 with TRBJ1-5; D possibly corresponds to TRBD1 (5 bases). The CDR3 is 16 amino acids. V lost 0 bases and J 0 bases, leaving 9 bases between the germline ends. Germline-derived CDR1 and CDR2 are KGHSY and FQNENV. The CDR3 DNA follows: TGTGCCAGCAGCCAATCTGGGCAGGGTAGCAATCAGCCCCAGCATTTT. Residues: CASSQSGQGSNQPQHF.

This clonotype was observed a handful of times. V is TRBV7-3 and J is TRBJ2-3, with unresolved D. Germline loops: CDR1 SGHTA, CDR2 FQGTGA. The CDR3 contains 14 residues. Trimming cost V 5 bases and J 2 bases, with 11 bases left between them. CDR3 nucleotide sequence: TGTGCCAGCAGCCAACAGAGCTCCACAGATACGCAGTATTTT. It yields the protein CASSQQSSTDTQYF.

This clonotype occurred a few times. This chain uses TRBV4-1 with TRBJ1-5; D remains unclear. The V gene lost 4 bases and the J gene lost 7 bases, with 5 bases spanning the gap. Germline lookup yields CDR1 MGHRA and CDR2 YSYEKL. CDR3 length: 11 residues. This CDR3 is CASSPWQPQHF. In DNA form, the CDR3 reads TGCGCCAGCAGCCCTTGGCAGCCCCAGCATTTT.

The chain has TRBV7-2 and TRBJ2-1; TRBD1 agrees at 10 bases. The CDR3 length is 16 residues. The germline V gene has CDR1 SGHTA and CDR2 FQGNSA. The trim removed 0 bases at V and 5 bases at J, leaving 4 bases unmatched. The DNA for the CDR3 is TGTGCCAGCAGCTTAGCCGGGACAGGGGCCCACAATGAGCAGTTCTTC. It encodes CASSLAGTGAHNEQFF.

This clonotype has more than one count but fewer than ten. V and J are TRBV5-4 and TRBJ2-1; weak D call: TRBD1 (6 bases). Germline assignment: CDR1 SGHNT and CDR2 YYREEE (reference sequence). Trimming left V 6 bases short and J 4 bases short, with 14 bases between. The CDR3 extends over 14 amino acids. CDR3 nucleotide sequence: TGTGCCAGCAAATATCAGGGGCGATACAATGAGCAGTTCTTC. Translated, it gives CASKYQGRYNEQFF.

About this clonotype: It may be a read error: a sequence one base away is much more abundant. V and J are TRBV9 and TRBJ2-3, with TRBD2 matching over 7 bases. The V gene's germline CDR1 is SGDLS and CDR2 YYNGEE. The CDR3 consists of 15 residues. CDR3 nucleotide sequence: TGTGTCAGCAGCGGGCGGGAGCCCCGCACAGATACGCAGTATTTT. Translation gives CVSSGREPRTDTQYF.

The chain has TRBV27 and TRBJ1-3, with 7 bases fitting TRBD1. After removal of 2 bases from V and 0 bases from J, the junction contained 1 base not matched to a gene. The CDR3 spans 15 residues. The germline CDR1 and CDR2 sequences are MNHEY and SMNVEV (reference sequence). For the CDR3, the DNA is TGTGCCAGCAGTTTAGACAGGGACTCTGGAAACACCATATATTTT. Protein: CASSLDRDSGNTIYF.